Sequencing of this TCR beta chain was carried out in a study of breast tumors, draining lymph nodes, adjacent tissues. Trimming pared 7 bases from V and 4 bases from J, leaving 18 bases between. The CDR3 consists of 14 residues. Germline values: CDR1 SGHRS, CDR2 YFSETQ. TCRdb used MiXCR to reprocess the multiplex PCR reads, holding one entry per CDR3 protein. The sample records about 180,000 distinct CDR3 sequences, 30% to 35% being singletons. As concerns this clonotype: Its antigen is still unknown.

Samples came from axillary lymph nodes draining the breast cancer. Findings and caveats of the study: Tumor TCR diversity was below lymph nodes but above nontumor tissue. The lymph node origin of tumor T cells was framed as consistent with a hypothesis, not demonstrated. Findings are consistent with lymph node origin and intratumoral expansion of most tumor T cells. Luminal-like breast cancer showed significantly greater tumor-nontumor repertoire similarity than basal-like breast cancer did.

The sequence came from a female donor with breast cancer. Some clones in this sample may be carry-over from other donors' samples. Material: axillary lymph node tissue. This sequence joins TRBV5-1 and TRBJ2-7; no reliable D call. Written as DNA, the CDR3 is TGCGCCAGCGCTTACCGCGAACCGTCTTACGAGCAGTACTTC. As protein: CASAYREPSYEQYF.